These T cell receptor beta chains were read from a single sample in a study of blood T cell repertoires in COVID-19. Using immunoSEQ multiplex PCR, the repertoire was profiled, and TCRdb retains in-frame clones only, with some absent. The sample holds around 150,000 clones, approximately 88% seen once. The sample was peripheral blood. Receptor source: a man aged 55 to 70 with active or convalescent COVID-19. Both conserved end residues are part of each CDR3. Fields, in order: D gene, V gene, clone size, J gene, CDR3 DNA, CDR3 protein. The D gene is left open where the match is weak. A row's size may be missing; if present it is once, few, many or a size class.

>.|TRBV12-3/TRBV12-4|.|TRBJ1-2
TGTGCCAGCAGCGGTCTCGGCTACACCTTC
CASSGLGYTF
>TRBD2|TRBV9|.|TRBJ2-7
TGTGCCAGCAGCCCCCAGGAGGGACTAGCGGGAGTCCGAAACGAGCAGTACTTC
CASSPQEGLAGVRNEQYF
>TRBD1|TRBV6-5|once|TRBJ1-2
TGTGCCAGCAGTTACAACAGGGGAGGTGGCTATGGCTACACCTTC
CASSYNRGGGYGYTF
>.|TRBV6-5|.|TRBJ1-5
TGTGCCAGCAGTTGGAGTGAGGGCAATCAGCCCCAGCATTTT
CASSWSEGNQPQHF
>.|TRBV19|.|TRBJ1-1
TGTGCCAGTAGTATGTTTCGCGGAGGAGGAGGCACTGAAGCTTTCTTT
CASSMFRGGGGTEAFF
>TRBD2|TRBV7-3|.|TRBJ2-3
TGTGCCAGCACCCTTTCCGGGGGGGTAACAGATACGCAGTATTTT
CASTLSGGVTDTQYF
>.|TRBV6-5|.|TRBJ2-7
TGTGCCAGCACCGAGGGTGTCGAGCAGTACTTC
CASTEGVEQYF
>.|TRBV19|.|TRBJ2-3
TGTGTCAGTAGCCTGGAGGGAAATACGCAGTATTTT
CVSSLEGNTQYF
>TRBD1|TRBV2|.|TRBJ2-2
TGTGCCAGCAGTGAACAGGGGGCGGTCGGGGAGCTGTTTTTT
CASSEQGAVGELFF
>TRBD2|TRBV28|.|TRBJ2-1
TGTGCCAGCAGTTCCCTCGGGCTAGCGGGAAATGAGCAGTTCTTC
CASSSLGLAGNEQFF
>TRBD2|TRBV5-5|.|TRBJ2-7
TGTGCCAGCTTCAGGTATAGAATAGGGACTAGCGGGAGGGCTTCCTACGAGCAGTACTTC
CASFRYRIGTSGRASYEQYF
>TRBD2|TRBV28|.|TRBJ2-2
TGTGCCAGCAGACCACTGCCGGGACTAGGAGCCGGGGAGCTGTTTTTT
CASRPLPGLGAGELFF
>.|TRBV7-8|.|TRBJ2-1
TGTGCCAGCAGCTTAGCCGCGGCGGCCCGTACCGATGAGCAGTTCTTC
CASSLAAAARTDEQFF
>TRBD2|TRBV6-5|.|TRBJ2-7
TGTGCCAGCAACCCGCCTAGCGGGAAGGGCGAGCAGTACTTC
CASNPPSGKGEQYF
>.|TRBV6-6|.|TRBJ1-5
TGTGCCAGCAGCCCCGAACAGGGAAATCAGCCCCAGCATTTT
CASSPEQGNQPQHF
>.|TRBV7-6|.|TRBJ2-7
TGTGCCAGCAGCCCCACCTGGGGGCCGCGGGAGGAGCAGTACTTC
CASSPTWGPREEQYF
>.|TRBV10-2|.|TRBJ1-1
TGCGCCAGCACCAAAACACAGAACACTGAAGCTTTCTTT
CASTKTQNTEAFF
>.|TRBV19|.|TRBJ1-3
TGTGCCACCAGCTCTGGAAACACCATATATTTT
CATSSGNTIYF
>.|TRBV18|.|TRBJ2-3
TGTGCCAGCTCACCACCTAGCGGAAGCACAGATACGCAGTATTTT
CASSPPSGSTDTQYF
>.|TRBV28|.|TRBJ1-1
TGTGCCTCCGCGCCGGGGAACACTGAAGCTTTCTTT
CASAPGNTEAFF
>TRBD1|TRBV7-9|once|TRBJ2-1
TGTGCCAGCAGCTTAGGTATGGGACAGGGGGCAATTGTAAAGTTCTTC
CASSLGMGQGAIVKFF
>TRBD2|TRBV28|.|TRBJ2-1
TGTGCCAGCAGTTTTAGGCGGGGGGACTACAATGAGCAGTTCTTC
CASSFRRGDYNEQFF
>TRBD1|TRBV6-5|.|TRBJ2-7
TGTGCCAGCAAGGGGGGACAGGACCCGCGGAAGCAGTACTTC
CASKGGQDPRKQYF
>.|TRBV9|.|TRBJ2-5
TGTGCCAGCGGACGGACTTTAGGGGAGACCCAGTACTTC
CASGRTLGETQYF
>.|TRBV9|.|TRBJ1-6
TGTGCCAGCAGTGGGACATATAATTCACCCCTCCACTTT
CASSGTYNSPLHF
>TRBD1|TRBV6-5|once|TRBJ1-1
TGTGCCAGCAGTTACCGACAGGGCACTGAAGCTTTCTTT
CASSYRQGTEAFF
>TRBD1|TRBV28|.|TRBJ1-2
TGTGCCAGCCAACAGGGGACGAACCTTAACTATGGCTACACCTTC
CASQQGTNLNYGYTF
>TRBD1|TRBV5-4|once|TRBJ2-5
TGTGCCAGCAGCTTGCCAGGGGGTAGGCAAGAGACCCAGTACTTC
CASSLPGGRQETQYF
>.|TRBV6-6|.|TRBJ2-5
TGTGCCAGCAGTTACGAGCACAGGGCAATCCAGTACTTC
CASSYEHRAIQYF
>TRBD1|TRBV18|.|TRBJ1-1
TGTGCCAGCTCACTGGACAGGGCGCAGGGTCCTGAAGCTTTCTTT
CASSLDRAQGPEAFF